What follows are 5 T cell receptor beta chains derived from one specimen sequenced in a study of cytomegalovirus exposure and HLA in healthy donors. PCR was performed using 60 Vbeta and 13 Jbeta primers. Using immunoSEQ multiplex PCR, the repertoire was profiled, and TCRdb retains in-frame clones only, with some absent. The sample lists around 160,000 clones; around 73% were seen once. Sequencing was carried out using PBMCs. The receptors derive from a male donor in good health and CMV-seronegative.

V usage is TRBV30 and J usage is TRBJ2-5; D perhaps matches TRBD2 (5 bases). This CDR3 is 15 amino acids long. Germline V lookup: CDR1 GTSNPN, CDR2 SVGIG (reference sequence). The ends were cut back, 2 bases at V and 5 bases at J, with 18 bases in the middle. The CDR3, as DNA: TGTGCCTGGAGTTCTTTCGACCTCCCGGGGGAGACCCAGTACTTC. This sequence encodes CAWSSFDLPGETQYF.

This clone was detected a few times. This chain connects TRBV5-4 to TRBJ2-5; 7 bases are shared with TRBD1. The DNA matches TRBJ2-7 better at its end, which makes the J call doubtful. The CDR3 runs 14 residues. The germline V gene has CDR1 SGHNT and CDR2 YYREEE (reference sequence). This CDR3 reads CASSSQGNYNEQYF. The DNA for the CDR3 is TGTGCCAGCAGCTCACAGGGGAATTATAACGAGCAGTACTTC.

This chain joins TRBV7-3 and TRBJ2-1; D perhaps matches TRBD1 (6 bases). The CDR3 is 16 amino acids. CDR1 is SGHTA, CDR2 FQGTGA, per germline. Trimming removed 5 bases from V and 1 base from J, with 15 bases in between. The chain's CDR3 is CASSPPGAVSYNEQFF. The DNA of the CDR3 is TGTGCCAGCAGCCCCCCAGGGGCGGTGTCCTACAATGAGCAGTTCTTC. The full variable domain, with the rest looked up from reference TRBV7-3 and TRBJ2-1, is GAGVSQTPSNKVTEKGKYVELRCDPISGHTALYWYRQSLGQGPEFLIYFQGTGAADDSGLPNDRFFAVRPEGSVSTLKIQRTERGDSAVYLCASSPPGAVSYNEQFFGPGTRLTVL.

V usage is TRBV5-1 and J usage is TRBJ1-4, with 7 bases identical to TRBD1. The CDR3 has 13 amino acids. V dropped 1 base and J dropped 7; count of bases not matched to a gene: 1. Germline CDR1 reads SGHRS; CDR2 reads YFSETQ. CDR3 protein: CASSLTGVEKLFF. The CDR3 DNA reads as TGCGCCAGCAGCTTGACAGGGGTTGAAAAACTGTTTTTT. Full variable domain (remainder filled in from reference TRBV5-1 and TRBJ1-4): KAGVTQTPRYLIKTRGQQVTLSCSPISGHRSVSWYQQTPGQGLQFLFEYFSETQRNKGNFPGRFSGRQFSNSRSEMNVSTLELGDSALYLCASSLTGVEKLFFGSGTQLSVL.

V usage is TRBV11-2 and J usage is TRBJ1-1, with D unclear. The CDR3 extends over 14 amino acids. Germline CDR1 reads SGHAT; CDR2 reads FQNNGV. Trimming pared 3 bases from V and 1 base from J, leaving 9 bases between. The CDR3: CASSFQAGNTEAFF. CDR3 DNA: TGTGCCAGCAGCTTTCAGGCGGGGAACACTGAAGCTTTCTTT. The variable domain in full, completed from reference TRBV11-2 and TRBJ1-1, reads EAGVAQSPRYKIIEKRQSVAFWCNPISGHATLYWYQQILGQGPKLLIQFQNNGVVDDSQLPKDRFSAERLKGVDSTLKIQPAKLEDSAVYLCASSFQAGNTEAFFGQGTRLTVV.